Listed here is a single T cell receptor (beta chain). Its specificity is unknown. As for time point: cycle 4 day 1 (C4D1), after less than 7 weeks of nivolumab. With no exception, relapse followed autologous stem cell transplantation in all patients, and brentuximab vedotin exposure varied. The table came from immunoSEQ multiplex PCR; TCRdb's copy has only in-frame clones and leaves some out. The sample lists about 47,000 clones, nearly 90% seen once, with approximately 13% in the top ten. Looked up from germline, CDR1 is MNHEY and CDR2 is SVGAGI. This CDR3 has 14 residues. V shed 0 bases and J shed 5 bases, with 10 bases lying between them. The data were taken from a study of PD-1 blockade in classical Hodgkin lymphoma. The study, taken as a whole, reports: Newly diagnosed patients had baseline TCR diversity that was reportedly lower than that of healthy donors. With CD4+ cells, TCR diversity rose significantly by C4D1, but not with CD8+ cells.

The V and J genes are TRBV6-5 and TRBJ2-5; D is possibly TRBD1 (6 bases). This TCR was recovered from a human donor with classical Hodgkin lymphoma. Sequences were derived from peripheral blood mononuclear cells (PBMCs), sampled before the fourth cycle of nivolumab. The CDR3 region has the DNA TGTGCCAGCAGTTACTCGGGTAGGGGGGAGACCCAGTACTTC. Protein product: CASSYSGRGETQYF.